Each of the 9 T cell receptor beta chains below was sequenced from the same sample in a study of cytomegalovirus exposure and HLA in healthy donors (dated by TCRdb to about 2017). The library came from the immunoSEQ multiplex PCR assay. For the multiplex PCR, a mixture combining 60 forward primers for TCR Vbeta segments and 13 reverse primers for TCR Jbeta segments was used. TCRdb took over this immuneACCESS table, retaining in-frame rearrangements with V and J assigned. Such tables are incomplete; in checked studies, under half of the missing clones stem from an unresolved V gene, and the remainder is unexplained. The sample table shows fewer than 200,000 clones, and about 81% are seen once. About 1.6% of the sample is in the top ten clones. Sequencing was done on a sample of PBMCs. The receptors shown here come from a girl between 5 and 17 years old in good health and CMV-seropositive.

The chain employs TRBV7-2 and TRBJ2-7; 9 nucleotides line up with TRBD2. The V and J ends lost 6 bases and 2 bases, in that order; junction bases with no gene match: 5. Germline V gives CDR1 SGHTA, CDR2 FQGNSA. The CDR3 sequence is 14 residues long. The CDR3, as DNA: TGTGCCAGCAGGGGTAGCGGGGGAACCTACGAGCAGTACTTC. Translated, it gives CASRGSGGTYEQYF.

The chain combines TRBV28 with TRBJ1-5; TRBD1 is a possible D gene (6 bases). The CDR3 has 20 residues. The germline gives CDR1 MDHEN, CDR2 SYDVKM. Trimming removed 1 base at V and 1 base at J, with 23 bases between. The chain's CDR3 is CASSLFGRWGGGESNQPQHF. The CDR3 DNA reads TGTGCCAGCAGTTTATTTGGCCGCTGGGGGGGCGGGGAAAGCAATCAGCCCCAGCATTTT.

The rearrangement joins TRBV6-1 to TRBJ2-3; TRBD2 matches at 7 bases. The CDR3 spans 16 residues. The trim removed 0 bases at V and 0 bases at J, leaving 3 bases unmatched. Germline assignment: CDR1 MNHNS and CDR2 SASEGT. CDR3 amino acids: CASSEAGGLSTDTQYF. The DNA of the CDR3 is TGTGCCAGCAGTGAAGCGGGAGGGCTTAGCACAGATACGCAGTATTTT.

This chain links TRBV20-1 with TRBJ1-3; no clear D gene. In germline, CDR1 is DFQATT, CDR2 SNEGSKA (reference sequence). The CDR3 length is 11 residues. CDR3 nucleotides: TGCAAGCGGGACTCTGGAAACACCATATATTTT. It codes for CKRDSGNTIYF.

This chain uses TRBV27 with TRBJ2-3, with 8 nucleotides matching TRBD2. Germline V gene lookup returns CDR1 MNHEY and CDR2 SMNVEV (reference sequence). The CDR3 totals 16 residues. After removal of 5 bases from V and 6 bases from J, the junction contained 13 bases not matched to a gene. Here the CDR3 reads CASSPSKAGDPDTQYF. In DNA, the CDR3 is TGTGCCAGCAGTCCCTCGAAAGCGGGGGATCCCGATACGCAGTATTTT.

The chain recombines TRBV5-1 with TRBJ1-1; TRBD1 aligns across 8 bases. The CDR3 is 14 residues long. The V segment lost 0 bases and the J segment 4 bases; nucleotides outside the gene matches: 2. Germline CDR1 and CDR2: SGHRS and YFSETQ. CDR3 sequence: CASSLGTGTTEAFF. CDR3 bases: TGCGCCAGCAGCTTGGGGACAGGGACCACTGAAGCTTTCTTT. Full variable domain (remainder filled in from reference TRBV5-1 and TRBJ1-1): KAGVTQTPRYLIKTRGQQVTLSCSPISGHRSVSWYQQTPGQGLQFLFEYFSETQRNKGNFPGRFSGRQFSNSRSEMNVSTLELGDSALYLCASSLGTGTTEAFFGQGTRLTVV.

The rearrangement joins TRBV28 to TRBJ2-3, with 9 bases matching TRBD2. The V gene end was trimmed by 6 bases and the J gene end by 2 bases; junction bases not matched to a gene: 15. CDR3 length: 18 amino acids. CDR1 is MDHEN and CDR2 is SYDVKM in the germline V gene. The CDR3, as DNA: TGTGCCAGCAGACCTACTAGCGGGTCCCCCAGGGACACAGATACGCAGTATTTT. Translation: CASRPTSGSPRDTDTQYF.

J is TRBJ2-7 and V is TRBV6-5; D gene uncertain. Per germline, CDR1 MNHEY and CDR2 SVGAGI. The V end lost 6 bases, the J end lost 6 bases, and 15 bases lay between the germline ends. The CDR3 totals 13 residues. CDR3 sequence (DNA): TGTGCCAGCAGCCCCGTGGCGTCAGGCGAGCAGTACTTC. Protein: CASSPVASGEQYF.

The rearrangement joins TRBV13 to TRBJ2-2; no definite D call. The germline V and J ends were trimmed by 5 bases and 2 bases, with 9 bases remaining between them. Germline assignment: CDR1 PRHDT and CDR2 FYEKMQ (reference sequence). This CDR3 spans 14 amino acids. The CDR3: CASSREINTGELFF. The CDR3 nucleotides are TGTGCCAGCAGCAGAGAGATTAACACCGGGGAGCTGTTTTTT.